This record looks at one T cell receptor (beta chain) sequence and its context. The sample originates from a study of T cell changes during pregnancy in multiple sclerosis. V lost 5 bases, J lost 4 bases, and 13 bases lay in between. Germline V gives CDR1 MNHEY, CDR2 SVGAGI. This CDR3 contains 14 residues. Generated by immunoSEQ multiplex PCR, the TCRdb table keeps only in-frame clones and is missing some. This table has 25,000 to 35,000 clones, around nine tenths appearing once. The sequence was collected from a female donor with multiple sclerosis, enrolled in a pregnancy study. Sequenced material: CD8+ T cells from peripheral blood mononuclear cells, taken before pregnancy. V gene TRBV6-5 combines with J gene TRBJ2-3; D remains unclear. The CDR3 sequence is CASSMGSGPDTQYF. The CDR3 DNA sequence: TGTGCCAGCAGTATGGGCAGTGGCCCAGATACGCAGTATTTT.